This passage covers 7 T cell receptor beta chains from one sample sequenced in a study of OX40 agonist ivuxolimab in advanced cancers. The repertoire was sequenced with immunoSEQ multiplex PCR; TCRdb's copy has only in-frame clones and lacks some. The table records 90,000 or so clones, roughly nine tenths of them present only once. The sample here was CD4+ or CD8+ T cells sorted from blood, taken in a trial of the OX40 agonist ivuxolimab. The receptors were sampled from an adult with an advanced solid tumor such as melanoma, head and neck, liver or kidney cancer.

This chain joins TRBV19 and TRBJ2-2; D might be TRBD1 (5 bases). Germline CDR1 LNHDA, CDR2 SQIVND (reference sequence). This CDR3 is 18 amino acids long. Trimming shortened V by 2 bases and J by 1 base, and 17 bases separated the two germline ends. The CDR3 sequence: CASSIMLQAVWNTGELFF. CDR3 bases: TGTGCCAGTAGTATAATGTTACAGGCGGTCTGGAACACCGGGGAGCTGTTTTTT.

This chain uses TRBV28 with TRBJ2-7; 8 nucleotides match TRBD1. Germline CDR1 reads MDHEN; CDR2 reads SYDVKM. Trimming removed 5 bases from V and 4 bases from J; junction bases left unmatched: 4. CDR3 length: 13 residues. The CDR3 loop reads CASSRTGNYEQYF. The CDR3 region has the DNA TGTGCCAGCAGTCGGACAGGGAATTACGAGCAGTACTTC.

The chain recombines TRBV27 with TRBJ2-7; 12 nucleotides match TRBD2. Losses at the gene ends were 2 bases for V and 3 bases for J; bases not matched to a gene: 14. CDR1 is MNHEY and CDR2 is SMNVEV in the germline V gene (reference sequence). The CDR3 is 19 amino acids. The CDR3 bases are TGTGCCAGCAGTTTAGTCCCCGGACTAGCGGGACAGTTTCACTACGAGCAGTACGTC. Protein: CASSLVPGLAGQFHYEQYV.

The chain couples TRBV19 to TRBJ1-4; possibly TRBD1 for D (5 bases). The CDR3 extends over 12 amino acids. Germline V gene lookup returns CDR1 LNHDA and CDR2 SQIVND (reference sequence). Trimming removed 7 bases at V and 10 bases at J, with 13 bases between. CDR3 DNA sequence: TGTGCCAGTATCCAGGGTTCGGGAAAACTGTTTTTT. This encodes CASIQGSGKLFF.

J is TRBJ1-2 and V is TRBV28, with D tentatively TRBD1 (6 bases). Germline CDR1 and CDR2: MDHEN and SYDVKM. The CDR3 covers 17 residues. The ends were cut back, 0 bases at V and 0 bases at J, with 14 bases in the middle. For the CDR3, the DNA is TGTGCCAGCAGTTTATGGGGCGGGGAGGGGGCTAACTATGGCTACACCTTC. Amino acid sequence: CASSLWGGEGANYGYTF.

V gene TRBV20-1 combines with J gene TRBJ2-1; TRBD2 is a possible D gene (6 bases). Germline CDR1 and CDR2: DFQATT and SNEGSKA (reference sequence). Trimming shortened V by 6 bases and J by 9 bases, and 9 bases separated the two germline ends. This CDR3 spans 10 amino acids. CDR3 nucleotides: TGCAGTGCGACCGGGGGTGAGCAGTTCTTC. Protein product: CSATGGEQFF.

On this clone: One junction end disagrees with the germline gene, perhaps due to a read error. V usage is TRBV29-1 and J usage is TRBJ1-4; D remains unclear. Germline CDR1 SQVTM, CDR2 ANQGSEA. This CDR3 comprises 11 residues. The CDR3 DNA sequence: TGCAGCGTTCGAGTACGGGAAAAACCCCTTTTT. This encodes CSVRVREKPLF.